The 15 T cell receptor beta chains below come from one sample, sequenced in a study of beta chain features in type 1 diabetes. Reverse transcribing all isolated RNA meant expressed TCRB transcripts were sequenced. TCRdb keeps only in-frame clones here, not all; method: immunoSEQ multiplex PCR. Among 400,000 to 600,000 clones listed, 30% were seen once. The material sequenced was naive CD4+ T cells from blood. The receptor set was obtained from a man aged 18 to 30 in good health.

This clone was picked up a small number of times. CDR3 sequence: CASSRSGETQYF. The CDR3 DNA follows: TGTGCCAGCAGCCGGAGCGGAGAGACCCAGTACTTC. The V gene is TRBV7-2, the J gene TRBJ2-5; D may be TRBD2 (5 bases). V was clipped by 5 bases and J by 4 bases, with 8 bases between them. Germline V gene sequence: CDR1 SGHTA, CDR2 FQGNSA. This CDR3 region has 12 residues. Complete variable domain (other parts from reference TRBV7-2 and TRBJ2-5): GAGVSQSPSNKVTEKGKDVELRCDPISGHTALYWYRQSLGQGLEFLIYFQGNSAPDKSGLPSDRFSAERTGGSVSTLTIQRTQQEDSAVYLCASSRSGETQYFGPGTRLLVL.

The chain couples TRBV27 to TRBJ2-1; TRBD2 is a possible D gene (6 bases). Trimming shortened V by 5 bases and J by 6 bases, and 20 bases separated the two germline ends. Per the germline V gene, CDR1 is MNHEY and CDR2 is SMNVEV (reference sequence). This CDR3 has 16 residues. The CDR3 DNA reads TGTGCCAGCAGTCCAGGAATAGCGGAGCCCAGCAATGAGCAGTTCTTC. Amino acids: CASSPGIAEPSNEQFF.

This clone was seen only a few times. This rearrangement joins TRBV25-1 to TRBJ2-3; TRBD1 agrees at 9 bases. This CDR3 is built from 15 residues. After removal of 4 bases from V and 5 bases from J, the junction contained 7 bases not matched to a gene. Looked up from germline, CDR1 is MGHDK and CDR2 is SYGVNS. CDR3 coding DNA: TGTGCCAGCAGTGGATTTCCGGGACAGGGAGATACGCAGTATTTT. Protein product: CASSGFPGQGDTQYF.

V is TRBV5-1 and J is TRBJ2-5; no clear D gene. Trimming pared 4 bases from V and 4 bases from J, leaving 14 bases between. The CDR3 has 14 amino acids. CDR1 is SGHRS and CDR2 is YFSETQ in the germline V gene. Written as DNA, the CDR3 is TGCGCCAGCAGCGCCTCACCCCCCGGAGAGACCCAGTACTTC. It translates to CASSASPPGETQYF.

The table lists this clone with a few counts. CDR3 sequence: CASSTEGPQGAGELFF. For the CDR3, the DNA is TGTGCCAGCAGCACAGAGGGCCCCCAGGGGGCCGGGGAGCTGTTTTTT. This rearrangement joins TRBV4-2 to TRBJ2-2; TRBD1 agrees at 7 bases. V dropped 5 bases and J dropped 6; count of bases not matched to a gene: 12. The CDR3 contains 16 residues. Germline V gene sequence: CDR1 LGHNA, CDR2 YNFKEQ.

In nucleotides, the CDR3 is TGCAGCGTTGGTTGGGGGGCGGATGAAAAACTGTTTTTT. Its protein product is CSVGWGADEKLFF. The chain combines TRBV29-1 with TRBJ1-4, with TRBD1 as a possible D gene (6 bases). Germline CDR1 reads SQVTM; CDR2 reads ANQGSEA. The CDR3 runs 13 residues. The germline V and J ends were trimmed by 4 bases and 6 bases, with 12 bases remaining between them.

The rearrangement joins TRBV5-1 to TRBJ2-1; 9 bases align to TRBD2. The germline CDR1 and CDR2 sequences are SGHRS and YFSETQ. With 1 base clipped from V and 6 bases from J, the junction kept 2 bases outside the gene matches. The CDR3 runs 14 residues. CDR3 residues: CASSLTSGFNEQFF. The CDR3 DNA reads TGCGCCAGCAGCTTGACTAGCGGGTTCAATGAGCAGTTCTTC.

V usage is TRBV30 and J usage is TRBJ2-7; 7 nucleotides match TRBD1. CDR1 is GTSNPN, CDR2 SVGIG, per germline (reference sequence). Germline trimming cut 3 bases from V and 2 bases from J; bases unmatched to any gene: 7. The CDR3 runs 14 residues. The CDR3 reads CAWRPDRYTYEQYF. CDR3 sequence (DNA): TGTGCCTGGAGGCCGGACAGGTATACCTACGAGCAGTACTTC.

The V gene is TRBV7-2, the J gene TRBJ2-2, with D unresolved. V was trimmed by 0 bases and J by 3 bases, leaving 5 bases between them. This CDR3 has 14 residues. Looked up from germline, CDR1 is SGHTA and CDR2 is FQGNSA. CDR3 loop: CASSLALHTGELFF. CDR3 bases: TGTGCCAGCAGCTTAGCCCTTCACACCGGGGAGCTGTTTTTT. Filled out from reference TRBV7-2 and TRBJ2-2, the complete variable domain reads GAGVSQSPSNKVTEKGKDVELRCDPISGHTALYWYRQSLGQGLEFLIYFQGNSAPDKSGLPSDRFSAERTGGSVSTLTIQRTQQEDSAVYLCASSLALHTGELFFGEGSRLTVL.

This clone came up a few times. The genes are TRBV5-4 and TRBJ2-5; 7 nucleotides match TRBD2. Germline V CDR1 and CDR2: SGHNT, YYREEE (reference sequence). J gave up 5 bases and V 4 bases, and 8 bases lay outside the gene matches. The CDR3 covers 14 residues. DNA for the CDR3: TGTGCCAGCAGCGAGCGGGGTGGGAAGGAGACCCAGTACTTC. It specifies CASSERGGKETQYF. Together with reference TRBV5-4 and TRBJ2-5, the CDR3 gives the full variable domain: ETGVTQSPTHLIKTRGQQVTLRCSSQSGHNTVSWYQQALGQGPQFIFQYYREEENGRGNFPPRFSGLQFPNYSSELNVNALELDDSALYLCASSERGGKETQYFGPGTRLLVL.

This clone was seen a few times. The chain carries TRBV7-9 and TRBJ1-1; tentative D call: TRBD1 (6 bases). Per the germline V gene, CDR1 is SEHNR and CDR2 is FQNEAQ (reference sequence). The CDR3 contains 16 residues. V was trimmed by 0 bases and J by 1 base, leaving 12 bases between them. CDR3 region: CASSLAGGTGNTEAFF. The CDR3 bases are TGTGCCAGCAGCTTAGCGGGGGGCACAGGGAACACTGAAGCTTTCTTT.

This sequence joins TRBV30 and TRBJ2-3; D perhaps matches TRBD1 (6 bases). Germline V gives CDR1 GTSNPN, CDR2 SVGIG (reference sequence). CDR3 size: 16 residues. Trimming left V 2 bases short and J 3 bases short, with 18 bases between. This chain's CDR3 is CAWSPLTGTATDTQYF. The CDR3 nucleotides read TGTGCCTGGAGTCCTCTAACAGGGACCGCTACAGATACGCAGTATTTT. Using reference TRBV30 and TRBJ2-3 for the parts outside the CDR3, the full variable domain is SQTIHQWPATLVQPVGSPLSLECTVEGTSNPNLYWYRQAAGRGLQLLFYSVGIGQISSEVPQNLSASRPQDRQFILSSKKLLLSDSGFYLCAWSPLTGTATDTQYFGPGTRLTVL.

This clone was seen a handful of times. This sequence joins TRBV7-2 and TRBJ2-6; tentatively, D is TRBD2 (5 bases). There are 15 residues in the CDR3. Germline-derived CDR1 and CDR2 are SGHTA and FQGNSA. The V end was cut by 5 bases, the J end by 2 bases, with 10 bases between. CDR3 loop: CASSQSGAGANVLTF. DNA of the CDR3: TGTGCCAGCAGCCAGTCCGGGGCTGGGGCCAACGTCCTGACTTTC.

J is TRBJ2-5 and V is TRBV6-5; no reliable D call. The CDR3 extends over 13 amino acids. Trimming pared 0 bases from V and 5 bases from J, leaving 7 bases between. Germline assignment: CDR1 MNHEY and CDR2 SVGAGI. This CDR3 is CASSYSRGETQYF. CDR3 sequence (DNA): TGTGCCAGCAGTTACTCCCGTGGGGAGACCCAGTACTTC.

For this clone: Other DNA sequences in this sample translate to the same CDR3. The rearrangement links TRBV29-1 to TRBJ1-5; weak D call: TRBD1 (5 bases). The CDR3 covers 13 residues. V was trimmed by 3 bases and J by 5 bases, leaving 11 bases between them. The germline CDR1 and CDR2 sequences are SQVTM and ANQGSEA. Here the CDR3 reads CSVEGGRDQPQHF. Written as DNA, the CDR3 is TGCAGCGTTGAGGGGGGACGGGATCAGCCCCAGCATTTT.